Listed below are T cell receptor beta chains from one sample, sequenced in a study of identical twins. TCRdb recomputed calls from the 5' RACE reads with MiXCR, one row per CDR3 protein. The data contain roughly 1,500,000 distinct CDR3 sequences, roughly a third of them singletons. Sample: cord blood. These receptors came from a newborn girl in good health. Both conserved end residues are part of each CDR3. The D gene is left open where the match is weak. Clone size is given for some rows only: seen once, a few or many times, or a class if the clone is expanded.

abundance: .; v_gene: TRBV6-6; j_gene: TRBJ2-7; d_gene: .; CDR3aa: CASSYLGEPRSYEQYF; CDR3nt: TGTGCCAGCAGTTACCTTGGGGAACCCCGCTCCTACGAGCAGTACTTC
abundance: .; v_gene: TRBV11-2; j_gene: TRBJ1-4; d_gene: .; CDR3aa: CASSLRTVATNEKLFF; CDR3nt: TGTGCCAGCAGCCTTCGGACAGTTGCAACTAATGAAAAACTGTTTTTT
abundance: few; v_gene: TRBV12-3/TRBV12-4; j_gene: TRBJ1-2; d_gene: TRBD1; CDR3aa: CASTVDRGANYGYTF; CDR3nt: TGTGCCAGCACCGTCGACAGGGGCGCTAACTATGGCTACACCTTC
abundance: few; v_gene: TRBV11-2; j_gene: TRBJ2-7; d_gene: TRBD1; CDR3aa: CASSLGGQGVEQYF; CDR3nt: TGTGCCAGCAGCTTAGGAGGACAGGGCGTGGAGCAGTACTTC
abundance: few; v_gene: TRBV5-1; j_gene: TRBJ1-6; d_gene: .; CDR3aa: CASSSEGYNSPLHF; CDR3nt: TGCGCCAGCAGCTCAGAGGGGTATAATTCACCCCTCCACTTT
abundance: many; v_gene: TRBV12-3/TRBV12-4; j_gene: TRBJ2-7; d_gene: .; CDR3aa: CASSFAGEQYF; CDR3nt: TGTGCCAGCAGTTTTGCCGGCGAGCAGTACTTC
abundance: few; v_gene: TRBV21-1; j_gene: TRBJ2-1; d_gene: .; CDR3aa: CASSKGGLAGGNEQFF; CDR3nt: TGTGCCAGCAGCAAAGGAGGGCTAGCGGGAGGGAATGAGCAGTTCTTC
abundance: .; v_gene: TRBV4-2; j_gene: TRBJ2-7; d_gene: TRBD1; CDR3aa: CASSQEFWGQGSYEQYF; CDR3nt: TGTGCCAGCAGCCAAGAGTTTTGGGGACAGGGCTCCTACGAGCAGTACTTC
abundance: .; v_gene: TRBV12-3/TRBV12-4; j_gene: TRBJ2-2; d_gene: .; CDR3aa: CASSGRTGELFF; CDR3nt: TGTGCCAGTTCCGGCCGAACCGGGGAGCTGTTTTTT
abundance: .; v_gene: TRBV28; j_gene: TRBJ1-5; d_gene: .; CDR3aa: CTSTGSNQPQHF; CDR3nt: TGTACCAGCACGGGGAGCAATCAGCCCCAGCATTTT
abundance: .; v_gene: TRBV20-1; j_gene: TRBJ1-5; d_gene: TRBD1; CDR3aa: CSASGTGYSNQPQHF; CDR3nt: TGCAGTGCCTCCGGGACAGGCTATAGCAATCAGCCCCAGCATTTT
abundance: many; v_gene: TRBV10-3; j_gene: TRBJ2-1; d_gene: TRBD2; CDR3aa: CAIRPSGRVSYNEQFF; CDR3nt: TGTGCCATCAGGCCTAGCGGGAGGGTCTCCTACAATGAGCAGTTCTTC
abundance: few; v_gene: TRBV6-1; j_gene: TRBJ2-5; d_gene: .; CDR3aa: CASTESPGYQETQYF; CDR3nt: TGTGCCAGCACCGAAAGCCCGGGGTACCAAGAGACCCAGTACTTC
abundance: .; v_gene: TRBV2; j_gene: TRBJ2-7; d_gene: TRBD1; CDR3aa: CASRPGQDEQYF; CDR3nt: TGTGCCAGCAGGCCGGGACAGGACGAGCAGTACTTC
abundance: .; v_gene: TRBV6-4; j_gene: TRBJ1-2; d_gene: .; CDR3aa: CASSVSRQDYGYTF; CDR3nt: TGTGCCAGCAGTGTGAGTCGCCAAGATTATGGCTACACCTTC
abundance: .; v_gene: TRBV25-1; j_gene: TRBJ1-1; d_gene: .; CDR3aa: CASSDGGTNTEAFF; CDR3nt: TGTGCCAGCAGTGACGGAGGGACGAACACTGAAGCTTTCTTT
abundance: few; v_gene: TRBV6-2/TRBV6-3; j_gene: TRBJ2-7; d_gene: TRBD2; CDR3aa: CASSYVRTSGSRAVYEQYF; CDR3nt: TGTGCCAGCAGTTACGTCCGGACTAGCGGGAGTAGGGCCGTCTACGAGCAGTACTTC
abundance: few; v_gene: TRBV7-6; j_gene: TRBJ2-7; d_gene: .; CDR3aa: CASSLDAYYEQYF; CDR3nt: TGTGCCAGCAGCTTAGACGCTTACTACGAGCAGTACTTC
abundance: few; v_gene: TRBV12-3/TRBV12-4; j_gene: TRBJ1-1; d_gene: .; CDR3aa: CASSPGGWGAFF; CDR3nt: TGTGCCAGCAGCCCCGGGGGGTGGGGGGCTTTCTTT
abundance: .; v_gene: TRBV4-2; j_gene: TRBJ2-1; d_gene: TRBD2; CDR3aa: CASSQVGGLAGPLGDEQFF; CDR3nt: TGTGCCAGCAGCCAAGTGGGCGGACTAGCGGGCCCCCTTGGGGATGAGCAGTTCTTC
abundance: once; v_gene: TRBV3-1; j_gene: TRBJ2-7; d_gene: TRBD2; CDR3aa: CASSQAPAGNYEQYF; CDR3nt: TGTGCCAGCAGCCAAGCCCCAGCGGGAAACTACGAGCAGTACTTC
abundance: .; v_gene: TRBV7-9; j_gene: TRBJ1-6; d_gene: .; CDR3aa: CASSFRTRSTSSYNSPLHF; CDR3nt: TGTGCCAGCAGCTTCCGGACAAGGTCGACCAGCTCCTATAATTCACCCCTCCACTTT
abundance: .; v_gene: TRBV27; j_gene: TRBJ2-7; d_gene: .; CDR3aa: CASNLSLGAPYEQYF; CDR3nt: TGTGCCAGCAATTTATCCTTGGGGGCCCCCTACGAGCAGTACTTC
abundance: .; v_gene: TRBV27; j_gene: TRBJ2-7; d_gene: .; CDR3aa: CASTLEGIGEQYF; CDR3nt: TGTGCCAGCACTTTAGAGGGCATCGGCGAGCAGTACTTC
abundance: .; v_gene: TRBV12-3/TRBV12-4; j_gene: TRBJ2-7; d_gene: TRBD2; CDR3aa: CASSLSLRTSGGTHNYEQYF; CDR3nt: TGTGCCAGCAGTTTATCCCTACGGACTAGCGGGGGGACGCACAACTACGAGCAGTACTTC
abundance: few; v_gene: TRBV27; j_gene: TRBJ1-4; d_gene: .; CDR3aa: CASSPWTDLREKLFF; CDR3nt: TGTGCCAGCAGTCCCTGGACCGACCTACGGGAAAAACTGTTTTTT
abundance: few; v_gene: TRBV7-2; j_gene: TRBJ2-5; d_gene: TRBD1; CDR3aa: CASSSRRDRGETQYF; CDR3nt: TGTGCCAGCAGCTCGCGCCGGGACAGGGGTGAGACCCAGTACTTC
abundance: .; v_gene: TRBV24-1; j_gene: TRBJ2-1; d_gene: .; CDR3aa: CATARRQGGNEQFF; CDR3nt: TGTGCCACCGCAAGGCGGCAGGGGGGCAATGAGCAGTTCTTC
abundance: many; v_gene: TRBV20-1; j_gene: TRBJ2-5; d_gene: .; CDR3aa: CSASTNNGETQYF; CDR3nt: TGCAGTGCTAGTACCAACAATGGGGAGACCCAGTACTTC
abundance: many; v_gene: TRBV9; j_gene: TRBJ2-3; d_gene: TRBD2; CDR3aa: CASSSGLADTDTQYF; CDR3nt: TGTGCCAGCAGCTCGGGACTAGCGGACACAGATACGCAGTATTTT
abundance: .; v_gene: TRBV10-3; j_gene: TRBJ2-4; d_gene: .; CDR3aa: CAISEYSPYEQYF; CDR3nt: TGTGCCATCAGTGAGTACAGCCCCTACGAACAGTACTTC
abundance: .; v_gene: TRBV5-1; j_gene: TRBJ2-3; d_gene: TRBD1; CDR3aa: CASRGQPPTDTQYF; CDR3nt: TGCGCCAGTAGGGGACAGCCTCCCACAGATACGCAGTATTTT
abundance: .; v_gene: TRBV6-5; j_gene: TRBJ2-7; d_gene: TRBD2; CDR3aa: CASSFDGTKKYEQYF; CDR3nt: TGTGCCAGCAGTTTCGATGGGACTAAAAAATACGAGCAGTACTTC
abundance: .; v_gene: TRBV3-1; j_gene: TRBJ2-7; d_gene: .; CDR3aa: CASSQDWTSAYEQYF; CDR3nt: TGTGCCAGCAGCCAAGATTGGACAAGCGCCTATGAGCAGTACTTC
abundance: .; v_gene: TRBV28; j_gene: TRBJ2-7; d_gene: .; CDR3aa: CASSLKGFTYEQYF; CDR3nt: TGTGCCAGCAGTTTAAAAGGCTTCACCTACGAGCAGTACTTC
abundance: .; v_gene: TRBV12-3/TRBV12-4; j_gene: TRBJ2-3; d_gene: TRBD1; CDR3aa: CACSLGQGRTDTQYF; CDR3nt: TGTGCCTGCAGTTTGGGACAGGGGAGGACAGATACGCAGTATTTT
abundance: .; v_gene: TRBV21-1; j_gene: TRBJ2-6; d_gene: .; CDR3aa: CASSKSNGTDNVLTF; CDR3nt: TGCGCCAGCAGCAAATCCAACGGGACAGACAACGTCCTGACTTTC
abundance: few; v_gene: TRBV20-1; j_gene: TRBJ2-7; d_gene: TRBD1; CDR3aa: CSATSPGTGNYEQYF; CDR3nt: TGCAGTGCTACCTCACCCGGGACAGGGAACTACGAGCAGTACTTC
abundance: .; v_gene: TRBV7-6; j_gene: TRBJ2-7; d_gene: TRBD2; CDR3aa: CASSLTIAGGSYEQYF; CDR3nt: TGTGCCAGCAGCCTCACGATAGCGGGGGGCTCCTACGAGCAGTACTTC
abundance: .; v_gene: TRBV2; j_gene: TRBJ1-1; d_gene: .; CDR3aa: CASSEEGGGTGTEAFF; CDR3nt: TGTGCCAGCAGTGAGGAAGGAGGGGGGACGGGAACTGAAGCTTTCTTT
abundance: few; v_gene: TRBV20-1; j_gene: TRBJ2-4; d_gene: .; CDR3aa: CSASSKYF; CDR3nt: TGCAGTGCTAGCTCAAAGTACTTC
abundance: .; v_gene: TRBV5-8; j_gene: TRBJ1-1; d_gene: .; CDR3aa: CASSRRGGLNTEASF; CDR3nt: TGTGCCAGCAGCAGGCGAGGGGGTTTGAACACTGAAGCTTCCTTT
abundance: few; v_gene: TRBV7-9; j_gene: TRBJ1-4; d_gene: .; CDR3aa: CASSLVGRRGGEKLFF; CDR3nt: TGTGCCAGCAGCTTAGTAGGGCGCAGGGGTGGTGAAAAACTGTTTTTT
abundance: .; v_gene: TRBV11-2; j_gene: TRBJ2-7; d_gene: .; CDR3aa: CASERTSGYDYEQYF; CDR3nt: TGTGCCAGCGAAAGGACCTCGGGGTACGACTACGAGCAGTACTTC
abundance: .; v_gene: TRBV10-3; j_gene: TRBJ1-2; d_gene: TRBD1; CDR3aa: CAIGKTGTGAYGYTF; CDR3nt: TGTGCCATCGGAAAAACCGGGACAGGGGCTTATGGCTACACCTTC
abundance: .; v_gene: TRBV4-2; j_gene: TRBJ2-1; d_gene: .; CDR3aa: CASSQDVGLSSYNEQFF; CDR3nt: TGTGCCAGCAGCCAAGATGTTGGACTATCCTCCTACAATGAGCAGTTCTTC
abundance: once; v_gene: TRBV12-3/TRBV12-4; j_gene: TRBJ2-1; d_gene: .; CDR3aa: CASSERDQSYNEQFF; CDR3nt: TGTGCCAGCAGTGAACGGGACCAATCTTACAATGAGCAGTTTTTC
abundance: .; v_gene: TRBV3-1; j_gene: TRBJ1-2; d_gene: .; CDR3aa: CASSQRTPTGPAPYGYTF; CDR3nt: TGTGCCAGCAGCCAACGAACGCCCACGGGACCGGCCCCCTATGGCTACACCTTC
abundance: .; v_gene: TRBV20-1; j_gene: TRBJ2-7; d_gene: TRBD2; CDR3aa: CSASAGGGGYYEQYF; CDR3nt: TGCAGTGCTAGTGCGGGAGGAGGAGGCTACTACGAGCAGTACTTC
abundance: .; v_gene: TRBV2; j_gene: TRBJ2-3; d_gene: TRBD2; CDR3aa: CASSEAGSGADTQYF; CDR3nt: TGTGCCAGCAGTGAAGCGGGTAGCGGGGCAGATACGCAGTATTTT
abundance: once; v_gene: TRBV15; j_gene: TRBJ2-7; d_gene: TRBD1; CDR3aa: CATSRGGGGQGSYEQYF; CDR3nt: TGTGCCACCAGCAGAGGAGGCGGGGGACAGGGGTCCTACGAGCAGTACTTC
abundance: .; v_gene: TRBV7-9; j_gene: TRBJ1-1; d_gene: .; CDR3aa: CASSWGGPNTEAFF; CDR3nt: TGTGCCAGCAGCTGGGGGGGACCAAACACTGAAGCTTTCTTT
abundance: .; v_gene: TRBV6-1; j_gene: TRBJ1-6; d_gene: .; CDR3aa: CASRRGLLSSYNSPLHF; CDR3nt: TGTGCCAGCAGACGGGGACTCCTGAGCTCCTATAATTCACCCCTCCACTTT
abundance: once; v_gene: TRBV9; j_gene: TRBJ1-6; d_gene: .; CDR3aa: CASSVGRPYNSPLHF; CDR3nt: TGTGCCAGCAGCGTAGGCCGGCCCTATAATTCACCCCTCCACTTT
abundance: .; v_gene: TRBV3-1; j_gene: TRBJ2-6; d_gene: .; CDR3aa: CASRLVGANVLTF; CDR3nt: TGTGCCAGCCGATTGGTTGGGGCCAACGTCCTGACTTTC
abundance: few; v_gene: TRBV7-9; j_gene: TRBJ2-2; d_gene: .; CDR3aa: CASLVAGELFF; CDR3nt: TGTGCCAGCTTGGTAGCCGGGGAGCTGTTTTTT
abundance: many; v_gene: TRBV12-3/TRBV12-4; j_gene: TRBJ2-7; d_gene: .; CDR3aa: CASSLRVYEQYF; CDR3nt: TGTGCCAGCAGTTTAAGGGTTTACGAGCAGTACTTC
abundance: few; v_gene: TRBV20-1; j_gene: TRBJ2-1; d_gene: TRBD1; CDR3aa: CSAWSQGGYHYNEQFF; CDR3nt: TGCAGTGCCTGGTCACAGGGGGGATACCATTACAATGAGCAGTTCTTC
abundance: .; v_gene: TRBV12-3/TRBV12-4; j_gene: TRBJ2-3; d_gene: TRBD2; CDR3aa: CASSPSSGASGTQYF; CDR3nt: TGTGCCAGCAGCCCCTCTAGCGGGGCGTCGGGTACGCAGTATTTT
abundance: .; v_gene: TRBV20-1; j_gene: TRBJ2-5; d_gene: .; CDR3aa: CSARRGQQETQYF; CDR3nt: TGCAGTGCTAGACGAGGTCAACAAGAGACCCAGTACTTC